The 20 T cell receptor beta chains listed next were all sequenced from one sample in a study of blood T cell repertoires in COVID-19. Sequencing was performed with immunoSEQ multiplex PCR; in TCRdb, only in-frame clones are kept and a portion is missing. Among 140,000 or so clones listed, approximately 85% were seen once. Sample: peripheral blood. All receptors derive from a woman older than 75 with acute or convalescent COVID-19.

This clone was found a few times. The genes are TRBV19 and TRBJ2-2, with a tentative D call TRBD1 (6 bases). V shed 3 bases and J shed 6 bases, with 14 bases lying between them. There are 15 residues in the CDR3. CDR1 and CDR2 from the germline V gene are LNHDA and SQIVND (reference sequence). CDR3 DNA sequence: TGTGCCAGTAGTATGGGGGCGGCAGGGCCCGGGGAGCTGTTTTTT. Translation: CASSMGAAGPGELFF. The variable domain in full, with the rest retrieved from reference TRBV19 and TRBJ2-2, is DGGITQSPKYLFRKEGQNVTLSCEQNLNHDAMYWYRQDPGQGLRLIYYSQIVNDFQKGDIAEGYSVSREKKESFPLTVTSAQKNPTAFYLCASSMGAAGPGELFFGEGSRLTVL.

This clone occurred a few times. This chain joins TRBV19 and TRBJ1-5; D may be TRBD1 (5 bases). The V gene's germline CDR1 is LNHDA and CDR2 SQIVND (reference sequence). The CDR3 is made up of 15 amino acids. Trimming removed 0 bases from V and 4 bases from J, with 10 bases in between. For the CDR3, the DNA is TGTGCCAGTAGTATAGATGGACAAGAGAATCAGCCCCAGCATTTT. Its translation is CASSIDGQENQPQHF.

The chain couples TRBV6-5 to TRBJ2-6; D remains ambiguous. Germline V CDR1 and CDR2: MNHEY, SVGAGI. The CDR3 covers 15 residues. V was shortened by 6 bases and J by 2 bases, with 11 bases between the two germline ends. The chain's CDR3 is CASRVSTAGANVLTF. In DNA, the CDR3 is TGTGCCAGCAGGGTGAGCACGGCTGGGGCCAACGTCCTGACTTTC.

Only one count was recorded for this clone. The genes are TRBV5-1 and TRBJ1-1; no clear D. There are 14 residues in the CDR3. Trimming took off 0 bases at V and 6 bases at J, with 12 bases between the two ends. Germline V gene lookup returns CDR1 SGHRS and CDR2 YFSETQ. The CDR3 loop reads CASSLGWTGAEAFF. The CDR3 nucleotides read TGCGCCAGCAGCTTGGGTTGGACTGGTGCTGAAGCTTTCTTT.

The V and J genes are TRBV11-1 and TRBJ2-1; D is undetermined. The CDR3 is 15 residues long. Germline V gene data show CDR1 as SGHAT and CDR2 as FQDESV (reference sequence). Trimming left V 8 bases short and J 0 bases short, with 14 bases between. The CDR3 DNA reads TGTGCCAGCCGAAACTCCCTGAGCTCCTACAATGAGCAGTTCTTC. This codes for CASRNSLSSYNEQFF.

CDR3 sequence reads: CASSQVFNYGYTF. The DNA of the CDR3 is TGTGCCAGCAGCCAAGTCTTTAACTATGGCTACACCTTC. V gene TRBV4-2 combines with J gene TRBJ1-2; no reliable D call. V lost 1 base, J lost 1 base, and 4 bases lay in between. This CDR3 comprises 13 residues. Germline CDR1 and CDR2: LGHNA and YNFKEQ.

This sequence joins TRBV28 and TRBJ2-5; maybe TRBD1 (5 bases). V lost 11 bases, J lost 2 bases, and 9 bases lay in between. CDR3 size: 11 residues. The germline V gene has CDR1 MDHEN and CDR2 SYDVKM. The CDR3 here is CASKGQETQYF. Here the CDR3 DNA reads TGTGCCTCGAAGGGGCAAGAGACCCAGTACTTC.

This clone has just one count. The CDR3 reads CASSEAQGANQPQHF. The CDR3 region has the DNA TGTGCCAGCAGTGAAGCGCAGGGCGCCAATCAGCCCCAGCATTTT. The chain has TRBV2 and TRBJ1-5; a possible D gene is TRBD1 (5 bases). From germline, CDR1 is SNHLY and CDR2 FYNNEI. V lost 0 bases and J 3 bases, leaving 9 bases between the germline ends. This CDR3 is built from 15 residues.

The chain links TRBV14 to TRBJ1-6; D might be TRBD1 (6 bases). V dropped 1 base and J dropped 12 bases, with 19 bases sitting between them. Germline-derived CDR1 and CDR2 are SGHDN and FVKESK. This CDR3 region has 16 residues. CDR3 protein: CASSQAFTGFGEPLHF. In DNA form, the CDR3 reads TGTGCCAGCAGCCAAGCCTTTACAGGGTTTGGAGAACCCCTCCACTTT.

The J gene is TRBJ2-7, the V gene TRBV30; 8 positions agree with TRBD2. V dropped 5 bases and J dropped 4; count of bases not matched to a gene: 10. Germline V gene data show CDR1 as GTSNPN and CDR2 as SVGIG (reference sequence). The CDR3 consists of 14 residues. CDR3 sequence reads: CAWQPGLGVYEQYF. For the CDR3, the DNA is TGTGCCTGGCAACCGGGACTAGGGGTATACGAGCAGTACTTC. The full variable domain, in which reference TRBV30 and TRBJ2-7 provide the parts outside the CDR3, is SQTIHQWPATLVQPVGSPLSLECTVEGTSNPNLYWYRQAAGRGLQLLFYSVGIGQISSEVPQNLSASRPQDRQFILSSKKLLLSDSGFYLCAWQPGLGVYEQYFGPGTRLTVT.

The J gene is TRBJ2-7, the V gene TRBV30, with D perhaps matching TRBD2 (5 bases). Per the germline V gene, CDR1 is GTSNPN and CDR2 is SVGIG (reference sequence). Trimming shortened V by 7 bases and J by 3 bases, and 13 bases separated the two germline ends. CDR3 length equals 12 residues. The CDR3 loop is CAYGRVSYEQYF. The CDR3 coding sequence is TGTGCCTATGGGCGGGTGAGCTACGAGCAGTACTTC.

This sequence joins TRBV12-5 and TRBJ1-1; TRBD1 might be the D (5 bases). CDR1 and CDR2 from the germline V gene are LGHNT and FRNRAP. The V end lost 1 base, the J end lost 5 bases, and 8 bases lay between the germline ends. The CDR3 is 13 amino acids. The CDR3 is CASGLERGTEAFF. CDR3 nucleotide sequence: TGTGCTAGTGGTTTGGAACGGGGGACTGAAGCTTTCTTT.

The chain recombines TRBV6-5 with TRBJ2-1; D might be TRBD1 (8 bases). Per germline, CDR1 MNHEY and CDR2 SVGAGI. This CDR3 has 16 residues. Deletions cut 1 base from V and 5 bases from J, with 15 bases between. The CDR3 sequence is CASSYWSGTGHNEQFF. For the CDR3, the DNA is TGTGCCAGCAGTTACTGGAGCGGGACAGGCCACAATGAGCAGTTCTTC.

This clone came up once. This chain uses TRBV28 with TRBJ2-1; 8 bases fit TRBD2. The germline gives CDR1 MDHEN, CDR2 SYDVKM. The J segment lost 6 bases and the V segment lost 3 bases, leaving 7 bases of the junction unmatched. The CDR3 is 15 amino acids. This CDR3 is CASSFFSGVTNEQFF. CDR3 sequence (DNA): TGTGCCAGCAGTTTTTTTAGCGGGGTTACCAATGAGCAGTTCTTC.

The chain is built from TRBV4-1 and TRBJ1-2; the D is unclear. Deletions cut 1 base from V and 8 bases from J, with 8 bases between. This CDR3 is built from 12 residues. CDR1 is MGHRA, CDR2 YSYEKL, per germline. The CDR3: CASSQALEGYTF. In nucleotides, the CDR3 is TGCGCCAGCAGCCAAGCATTGGAGGGCTACACCTTC.

The chain joins TRBV6-5 to TRBJ2-7, with a possible D match to TRBD2 (7 bases). V was shortened by 6 bases and J by 0 bases, with 15 bases between the two germline ends. This CDR3 comprises 15 residues. Germline CDR1 and CDR2: MNHEY and SVGAGI. The CDR3 DNA reads TGTGCCAGCAGGGGGGGGCAGAGTAGCTCCTACGAGCAGTACTTC. Amino acid sequence: CASRGGQSSSYEQYF.

The rearrangement uses TRBV7-9 and TRBJ1-2; TRBD1 agrees at 7 bases. The CDR3 has 14 residues. Germline loops: CDR1 SEHNR, CDR2 FQNEAQ (reference sequence). Unmatched junction bases numbered 6, after V lost 5 bases and J lost 3 bases. The DNA of the CDR3 is TGTGCCAGCAGCGGGACCGGGACAGACTATGGCTACACCTTC. Translated, it gives CASSGTGTDYGYTF.

The chain couples TRBV10-3 to TRBJ2-3, with 8 bases fitting TRBD1. Germline V lookup: CDR1 ENHRY, CDR2 SYGVKD. Trimming removed 7 bases from V and 0 bases from J; junction bases left unmatched: 3. The CDR3 is made up of 14 amino acids. This chain's CDR3 is CAITDRASTDTQYF. CDR3 nucleotide sequence: TGTGCCATCACGGACAGGGCTAGCACAGATACGCAGTATTTT.

This clone was detected only once. The chain uses TRBV5-5 and TRBJ2-7, with 7 bases identical to TRBD2. The germline CDR1 and CDR2 sequences are SGHKS and YYEKEE (reference sequence). The CDR3 totals 15 residues. Unmatched junction bases numbered 7, after V lost 4 bases and J lost 0 bases. The CDR3 DNA follows: TGTGCCAGCAGCCCACGGGGAGGGTTCTCCTACGAGCAGTACTTC. Translating gives CASSPRGGFSYEQYF. The variable domain in full, completed from reference TRBV5-5 and TRBJ2-7, reads DAGVTQSPTHLIKTRGQQVTLRCSPISGHKSVSWYQQVLGQGPQFIFQYYEKEERGRGNFPDRFSARQFPNYSSELNVNALLLGDSALYLCASSPRGGFSYEQYFGPGTRLTVT.

The chain has TRBV5-6 and TRBJ2-6; 7 nucleotides agree with TRBD1. CDR1 SGHDT and CDR2 YYEEEE come from the germline V gene. CDR3 length equals 17 residues. With 8 bases clipped from V and 9 bases from J, the junction kept 20 bases outside the gene matches. The CDR3 reads CARKGQRLSGKVNVLTF. CDR3 coding DNA: TGTGCCAGAAAGGGACAGAGACTTTCTGGAAAGGTCAACGTCCTGACTTTC.